This TCR beta chain was identified during a study of blood T cells in healthy people across ages. Every participating donor contributed roughly 9.6 milliliters of peripheral blood through a draw. The CDR3 sequence is 15 residues long. Trimming removed 0 bases at V and 0 bases at J, with 11 bases between. Germline CDR1 reads DFQATT; CDR2 reads SNEGSKA (reference sequence). A second PCR, run for roughly 7 to 11 cycles, used a sample-barcoded 5' primer plus a J-beta primer mix. A template-switch adaptor containing 12 random nucleotides labeled each cDNA molecule. One entry per CDR3 protein, called by TCRdb with MiXCR from the 5' RACE reads. This repertoire shows hundreds of thousands of distinct CDR3 sequences, about 62% found once; its top ten account for about 27%. Whole-study findings and limits: Across the age range, TCR beta diversity per million T cells fell in a roughly linear way.

There are a few counts of this clonotype. The antigen is unknown. V and J are TRBV20-1 and TRBJ1-2; D remains ambiguous. The sequenced sample consisted of blood. This sequence originates from a man younger than 40 in good health. CDR3 DNA sequence: TGCAGTGCTAGAGATCAAGTCAGAGCTAACTATGGCTACACCTTC. Amino acid sequence: CSARDQVRANYGYTF.